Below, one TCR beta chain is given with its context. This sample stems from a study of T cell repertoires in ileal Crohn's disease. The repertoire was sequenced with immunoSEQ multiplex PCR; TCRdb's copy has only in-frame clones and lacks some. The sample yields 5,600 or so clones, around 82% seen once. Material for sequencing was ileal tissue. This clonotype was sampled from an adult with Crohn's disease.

The CDR3, as DNA: TGTGCCAGCAGCCAGGGACAGGCGAACACCGGGGAGCTGTTTTTT. This sequence encodes CASSQGQANTGELFF. This chain connects TRBV6-4 to TRBJ2-2; 8 nucleotides agree with TRBD1. The CDR3 spans 15 residues. V shed 6 bases, J shed 0 bases, and the junction held 3 bases outside the gene matches. CDR1 and CDR2 (germline): MRHNA, SNTAGT.